This T cell receptor (beta chain) comes out of a study of regulatory T cells in long-lasting Graves disease. Combining iRepertoire HTBI primers with Arm-PCR of CDR3 regions, the authors built TCR beta libraries. TCRdb re-analysed the multiplex PCR reads in MiXCR, keeping a single row per CDR3 protein. The repertoire holds 450,000 to 700,000 distinct CDR3 sequences, with roughly 14% as singletons. This clonotype has a count of ten or more. Its antigen remains unknown. Study results and limitations: Persistent Graves' disease cases displayed lower TCR diversity than newly diagnosed ones.

This sample's time point: newly diagnosed GD, antithyroid drugs for less than 3 months. Construction of the TCR library relied on RNA isolated from PBMCs. Losses at the gene ends were 4 bases for V and 10 bases for J; bases not matched to a gene: 6. The length of the CDR3 is 13 residues. Germline assignment: CDR1 SGDLS and CDR2 YYNGEE. The same sample was also used in a study of T cells in Graves' hyperthyroidism and ophthalmopathy. That work contributes: Appearing also in blood were most of the thyroid clonotypes expanded above 0.001. Ophthalmopathy cases were set apart from stable hyperthyroidism by a 13 V-J model.

The sequence came from a man in his thirties or forties with Graves disease. Sequences were derived from peripheral blood mononuclear cells (PBMCs), sampled at new diagnosis, from a patient treated with antithyroid drugs. The chain employs TRBV9 and TRBJ1-1, with 11 bases lining up with TRBD1. CDR3 DNA sequence: TGTGCCAGCAGCCCCGGGACAGGGGGACGAGCTTTCTTT. Protein: CASSPGTGGRAFF. The entire variable domain, with the rest obtained from reference TRBV9 and TRBJ1-1, is as follows: DSGVTQTPKHLITATGQRVTLRCSPRSGDLSVYWYQQSLDQGLQFLIQYYNGEERAKGNILERFSAQQFPDLHSELNLSSLELGDSALYFCASSPGTGGRAFFGQGTRLTVV.